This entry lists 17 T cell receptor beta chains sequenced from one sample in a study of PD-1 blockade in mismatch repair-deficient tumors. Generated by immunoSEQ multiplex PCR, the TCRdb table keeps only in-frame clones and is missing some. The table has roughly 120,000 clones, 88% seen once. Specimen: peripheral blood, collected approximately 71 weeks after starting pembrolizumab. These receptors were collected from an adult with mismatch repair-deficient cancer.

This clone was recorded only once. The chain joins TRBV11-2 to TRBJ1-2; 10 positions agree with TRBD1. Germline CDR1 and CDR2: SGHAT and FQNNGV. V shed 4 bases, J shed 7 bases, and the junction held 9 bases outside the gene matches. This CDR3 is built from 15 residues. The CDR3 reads CASSWGTGDSVGYTF. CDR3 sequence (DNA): TGTGCCAGCAGCTGGGGGACAGGGGATTCTGTTGGCTACACCTTC.

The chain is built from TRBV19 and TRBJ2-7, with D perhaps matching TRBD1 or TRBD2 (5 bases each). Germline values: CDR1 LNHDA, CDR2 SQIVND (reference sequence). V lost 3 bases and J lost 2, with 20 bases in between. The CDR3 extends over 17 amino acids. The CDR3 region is CASSIAQPGTEAYEQYF. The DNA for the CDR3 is TGTGCCAGTAGTATCGCCCAACCCGGGACCGAAGCCTACGAGCAGTACTTC.

The CDR3 nucleotides are TGTGCCAGCAACGAGGGCGACGGCGGCTACACCTTC. Residues: CASNEGDGGYTF. The chain couples TRBV2 to TRBJ1-2; no reliable D call. Trimming pared 7 bases from V and 8 bases from J, leaving 14 bases between. Germline CDR1 reads SNHLY; CDR2 reads FYNNEI. This CDR3 is 12 amino acids long.

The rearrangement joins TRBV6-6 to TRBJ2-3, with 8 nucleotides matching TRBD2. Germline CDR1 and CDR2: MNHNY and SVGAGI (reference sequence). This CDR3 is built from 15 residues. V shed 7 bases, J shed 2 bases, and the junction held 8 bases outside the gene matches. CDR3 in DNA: TGTGCCAGCACCTTGAGCGGGAGAACCACAGATACGCAGTATTTT. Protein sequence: CASTLSGRTTDTQYF.

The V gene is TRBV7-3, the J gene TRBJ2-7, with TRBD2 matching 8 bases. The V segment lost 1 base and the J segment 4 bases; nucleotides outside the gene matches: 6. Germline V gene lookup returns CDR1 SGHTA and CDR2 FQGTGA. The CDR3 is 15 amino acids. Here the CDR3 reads CASSLRLAGPYEQYF. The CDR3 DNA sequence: TGTGCCAGCAGCTTAAGGCTAGCGGGCCCATACGAGCAGTACTTC.

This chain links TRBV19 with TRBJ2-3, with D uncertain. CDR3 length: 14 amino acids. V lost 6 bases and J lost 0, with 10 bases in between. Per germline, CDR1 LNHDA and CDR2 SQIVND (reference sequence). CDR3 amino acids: CASRYRTSTDTQYF. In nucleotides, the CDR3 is TGTGCCAGTAGGTACCGAACTAGCACAGATACGCAGTATTTT.

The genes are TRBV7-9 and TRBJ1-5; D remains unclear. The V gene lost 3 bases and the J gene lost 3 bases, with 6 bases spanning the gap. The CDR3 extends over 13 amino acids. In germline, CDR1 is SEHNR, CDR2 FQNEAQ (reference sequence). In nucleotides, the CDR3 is TGTGCCAGCAGCTTTGGGTTCAATCAGCCCCAGCATTTT. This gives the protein CASSFGFNQPQHF.

CDR3 coding DNA: TGCAGCGTTGAGGTAGCGGGAGGGTTGCACGAGCAGTACTTC. Translation: CSVEVAGGLHEQYF. The chain uses TRBV29-1 and TRBJ2-7, with 11 bases lining up with TRBD2. CDR1 SQVTM and CDR2 ANQGSEA come from the germline V gene. After removal of 3 bases from V and 5 bases from J, the junction contained 6 bases not matched to a gene. The CDR3 has 14 amino acids.

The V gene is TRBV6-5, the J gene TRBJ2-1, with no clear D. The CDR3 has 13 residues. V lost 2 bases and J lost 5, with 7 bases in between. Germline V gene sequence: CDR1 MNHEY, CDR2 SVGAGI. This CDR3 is CASSYAPHNEQFF. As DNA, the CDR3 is TGTGCCAGCAGTTACGCCCCACACAATGAGCAGTTCTTC.

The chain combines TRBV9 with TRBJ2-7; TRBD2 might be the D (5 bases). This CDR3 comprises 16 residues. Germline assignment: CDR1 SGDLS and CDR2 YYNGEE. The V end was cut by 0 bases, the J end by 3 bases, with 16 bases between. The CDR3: CASSVGGLSLDYEQYF. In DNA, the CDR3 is TGTGCCAGCAGCGTAGGAGGGCTGTCACTGGACTACGAGCAGTACTTC.

CDR3 bases: TGTGCCAGCAGGGTGCCTTCGGTGAGCTCCTACGAGCAGTACTTC. Amino acid sequence: CASRVPSVSSYEQYF. J is TRBJ2-7 and V is TRBV6-4, with D hard to call. Germline V gives CDR1 MRHNA, CDR2 SNTAGT. CDR3 length: 15 amino acids. The V end lost 6 bases, the J end lost 0 bases, and 15 bases lay between the germline ends.

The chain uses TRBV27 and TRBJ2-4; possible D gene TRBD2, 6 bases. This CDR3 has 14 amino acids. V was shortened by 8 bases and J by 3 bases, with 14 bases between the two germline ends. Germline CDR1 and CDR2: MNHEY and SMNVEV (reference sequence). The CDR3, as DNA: TGTGCCAGCGCTAGGGGACTCGACAAAAACATTCAGTACTTC. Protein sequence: CASARGLDKNIQYF.

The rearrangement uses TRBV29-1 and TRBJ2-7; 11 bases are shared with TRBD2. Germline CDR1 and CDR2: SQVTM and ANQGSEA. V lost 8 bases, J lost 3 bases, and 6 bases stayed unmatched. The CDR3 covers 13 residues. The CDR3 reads CSTTSGDNYEQYF. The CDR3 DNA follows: TGCAGCACGACTAGCGGGGATAACTACGAGCAGTACTTC.

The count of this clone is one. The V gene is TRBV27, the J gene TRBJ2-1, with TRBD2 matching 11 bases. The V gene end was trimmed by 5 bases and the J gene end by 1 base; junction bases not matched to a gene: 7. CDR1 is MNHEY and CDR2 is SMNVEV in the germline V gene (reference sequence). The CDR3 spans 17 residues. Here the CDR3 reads CASSGSSGRISYNEQFF. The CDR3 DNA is TGTGCCAGCAGTGGATCTAGCGGGAGGATTTCCTACAATGAGCAGTTCTTC.

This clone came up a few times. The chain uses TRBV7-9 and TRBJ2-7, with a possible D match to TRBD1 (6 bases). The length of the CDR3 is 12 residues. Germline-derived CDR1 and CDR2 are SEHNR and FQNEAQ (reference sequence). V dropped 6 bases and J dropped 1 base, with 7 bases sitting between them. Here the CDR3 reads CASRTGSYEQYF. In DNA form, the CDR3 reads TGTGCCAGCAGGACAGGTTCCTACGAGCAGTACTTC. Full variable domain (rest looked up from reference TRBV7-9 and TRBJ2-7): DTGVSQNPRHKITKRGQNVTFRCDPISEHNRLYWYRQTLGQGPEFLTYFQNEAQLEKSRLLSDRFSAERPKGSFSTLEIQRTEQGDSAMYLCASRTGSYEQYFGPGTRLTVT.

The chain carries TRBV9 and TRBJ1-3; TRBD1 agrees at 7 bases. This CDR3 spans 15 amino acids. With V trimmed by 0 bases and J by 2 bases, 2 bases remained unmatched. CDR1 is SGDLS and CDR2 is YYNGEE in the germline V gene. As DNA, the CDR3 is TGTGCCAGCAGCGTAGTTAGGGGGCCTGGAAACACCATATATTTT. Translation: CASSVVRGPGNTIYF.

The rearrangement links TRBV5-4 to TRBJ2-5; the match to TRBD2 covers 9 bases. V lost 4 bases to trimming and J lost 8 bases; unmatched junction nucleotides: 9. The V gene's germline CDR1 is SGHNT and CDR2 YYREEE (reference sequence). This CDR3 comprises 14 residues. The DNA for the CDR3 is TGTGCCAGCAGCCCGGACGGACTAGCGAGTACCCAGTACTTC. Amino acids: CASSPDGLASTQYF.